Included here is one TCR beta chain sequence, with context. Its specificity is unknown. The data were taken from a study of shared clonotypes between healthy human individuals. On the study more broadly: Researchers assigned three CD4 naive, three CD4 memory, two CD8 naive and one CD8 memory plate to each donor. Findings and caveats of the study: Memory subsets generally showed lower estimated richness than naive subsets.

Only in-frame clones appear in the TCRdb table, and some are missing; sequencing was by immunoSEQ multiplex PCR. The sample has about 680,000 clones, 92% seen once; the top ten hold 24%. The naive CD8 population came from CD45RO-negative cells selected for CCR7, without terminally differentiated effector memory CD45RA+ cells. The material sequenced was naive CD8+ T cells sorted from blood. This TCR was recovered from a man under 40 in good health.

The CDR3 spells CASSQDSSYEQYF. The CDR3 nucleotides are TGTGCCAGCAGTCAAGACAGCTCCTACGAGCAGTACTTC. The chain couples TRBV9 to TRBJ2-7; D may be TRBD1 (5 bases). Trimming removed 5 bases from V and 0 bases from J, with 9 bases in between. This CDR3 spans 13 amino acids. CDR1 and CDR2 from the germline V gene are SGDLS and YYNGEE.